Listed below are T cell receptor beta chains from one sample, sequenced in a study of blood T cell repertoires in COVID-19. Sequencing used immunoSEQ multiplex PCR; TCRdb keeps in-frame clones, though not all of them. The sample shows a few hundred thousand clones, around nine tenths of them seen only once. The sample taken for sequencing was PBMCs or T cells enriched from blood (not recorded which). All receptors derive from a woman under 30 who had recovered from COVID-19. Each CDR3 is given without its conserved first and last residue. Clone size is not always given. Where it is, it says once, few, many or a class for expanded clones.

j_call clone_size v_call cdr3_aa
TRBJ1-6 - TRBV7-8 ASSLAPTGAVNSPLH
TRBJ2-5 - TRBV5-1 ASSPRRFSGGASGETQY
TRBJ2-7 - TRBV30 AWSPGLGSEQY
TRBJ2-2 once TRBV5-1 ASSYGTSGGATGELF
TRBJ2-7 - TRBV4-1 ASSPYETDTSYEQY
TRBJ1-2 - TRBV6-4 ASSNPGVEGYT
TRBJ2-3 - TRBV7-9 ASSPARTGESTDTQY
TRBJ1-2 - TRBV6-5 ASSYSGLGGYT
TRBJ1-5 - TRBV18 ASSQDRKQPQH
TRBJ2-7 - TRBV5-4 ASSLRGGAITYEQY
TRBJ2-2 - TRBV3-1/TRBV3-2 ASSHKGLRTGELF
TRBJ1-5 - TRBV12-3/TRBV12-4 ASSAKNQPQH
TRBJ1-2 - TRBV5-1 ASSLWQGSNYGYT
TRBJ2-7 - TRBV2 ASSGQGAGEQY
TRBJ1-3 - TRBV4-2 ASSQATGSYENTIY
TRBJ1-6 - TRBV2 ASSEGGRVNSPLH
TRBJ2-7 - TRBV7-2 ASSLTSGGHRTLDEQY
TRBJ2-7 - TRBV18 ASSPRDRGTYEQY
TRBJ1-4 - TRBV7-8 ASSLDQDRGLRPNEKLF
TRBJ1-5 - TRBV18 ASSPRGGDNQPQH
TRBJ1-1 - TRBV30 AWSSYGGTEAF
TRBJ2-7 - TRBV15 ATSPNHRGYEQY
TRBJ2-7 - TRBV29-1 SVSGDYEQY
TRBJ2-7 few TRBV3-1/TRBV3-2 ASSREGLAGGQGEQY
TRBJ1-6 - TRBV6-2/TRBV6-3 ASSYWRGGSPLH
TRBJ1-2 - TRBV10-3 AITMGQNYGYT
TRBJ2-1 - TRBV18 ASSPERGGTLNEQF
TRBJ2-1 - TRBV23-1 ASSQSLDRGRYNEQF
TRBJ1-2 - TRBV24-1 ATSDRGQNYGYT
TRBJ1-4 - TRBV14 ASSLLGQGANEKLF
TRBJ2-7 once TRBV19 ASSVRGRGEQY
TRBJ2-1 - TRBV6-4 ASSDDGVTQQF
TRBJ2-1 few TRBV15 AVSTVASYNEQF